These T cell receptor beta chains were read from a single sample in a study of CD8 T cells in Susac syndrome. TCRdb itself ran the immunoSEQ multiplex PCR reads through MiXCR, one entry per CDR3 protein. The sample has 160,000 or so distinct CDR3 sequences; 85% to 95% are singletons. The sequenced material came from CD4+ T cells from PBMCs. These receptors all come from a human donor with Susac syndrome. CDR3s include the opening cysteine and the closing phenylalanine or tryptophan. D genes are given only for firm matches. Size is omitted from some rows. Given values are once, few, many or a class for expanded clones.

once,TRBJ1-2,TRBV7-8,NA,CASSSPTGLYGYTF,TGTGCCAGCAGCTCACCGACAGGACTCTATGGCTACACCTTC
NA,TRBJ2-5,TRBV10-1,NA,CASSRDPAKGTQYF,TGCGCCAGCAGTCGGGACCCAGCGAAGGGGACCCAGTACTTC
NA,TRBJ1-2,TRBV5-1,NA,CASSLGEASYGYTF,TGCGCCAGCAGCTTGGGGGAAGCCTCCTATGGCTACACCTTC
NA,TRBJ1-6,TRBV2,NA,CASSERLEPGSSPLHF,TGTGCCAGCAGTGAACGTCTTGAGCCGGGAAGTTCACCCCTCCACTTT
NA,TRBJ2-7,TRBV6-1,TRBD1,CASTGQGISYEQYF,TGTGCCAGCACCGGACAGGGGATCTCCTACGAGCAGTACTTC
NA,TRBJ2-5,TRBV5-1,TRBD2,CASSSRTSGEETQYF,TGCGCCAGCAGCTCGAGAACTAGCGGGGAAGAGACCCAGTACTTC
NA,TRBJ1-5,TRBV3-1,TRBD1,CASSQGLTGGDQPQHF,TGTGCCAGCAGCCAAGGATTGACAGGGGGAGATCAGCCCCAGCATTTT
NA,TRBJ1-1,TRBV6-1,NA,CASSAPLRGWSTEAFF,TGTGCCAGCAGTGCCCCGCTTAGGGGTTGGAGCACTGAAGCTTTCTTT
once,TRBJ2-7,TRBV12-3/TRBV12-4,NA,CASSFGPISYEQYF,TGTGCCAGCAGTTTCGGGCCGATTAGCTACGAGCAGTACTTC
NA,TRBJ1-2,TRBV12-3/TRBV12-4,NA,CASRLSGGGGYTF,TGTGCCAGCCGCCTTTCGGGGGGAGGTGGCTACACCTTC
few,TRBJ2-1,TRBV7-2,TRBD1,CASSNRQGSYNEQFF,TGTGCCAGCAGCAACCGACAGGGCTCCTACAATGAGCAGTTCTTC
NA,TRBJ1-4,TRBV5-1,TRBD1,CASSKQGHNEKLFF,TGCGCCAGCAGCAAACAGGGGCATAATGAAAAACTGTTTTTT
NA,TRBJ2-3,TRBV6-5,NA,CASSYSARNTQYF,TGTGCCAGCAGTTACTCAGCTAGAAATACGCAGTATTTT
NA,TRBJ2-7,TRBV2,TRBD1,CASQTGQTYEQYF,TGTGCCAGCCAAACGGGACAGACCTACGAGCAGTACTTC
NA,TRBJ2-6,TRBV4-1,TRBD1,CASSRSGTGVSGANVLTF,TGCGCCAGCAGCCGATCCGGGACAGGGGTTTCTGGGGCCAACGTCCTGACTTTC
NA,TRBJ2-1,TRBV4-3,TRBD2,CASSQEERGGREQFF,TGCGCCAGCAGCCAAGAGGAGCGGGGGGGCCGGGAGCAGTTCTTC
NA,TRBJ1-2,TRBV11-3,TRBD1,CASSRTGSSDGYTF,TGTGCCAGCAGCAGGACAGGTTCTTCGGATGGCTACACCTTC
NA,TRBJ1-5,TRBV27,NA,CASRPRQKISNQPQHF,TGTGCCAGCAGACCACGACAGAAAATAAGCAATCAGCCCCAGCATTTT
NA,TRBJ1-1,TRBV25-1,TRBD1,CASIGTGLLAFF,TGTGCCAGCATCGGGACAGGCCTTTTAGCTTTCTTT
NA,TRBJ2-5,TRBV9,TRBD2,CASSATPGTRGETQYF,TGTGCCAGCAGCGCAACCCCCGGGACTAGGGGTGAGACCCAGTACTTC
NA,TRBJ2-1,TRBV18,TRBD2,CASSPWTSGALNEQFF,TGTGCCAGCTCACCCTGGACTAGCGGGGCCCTCAATGAGCAGTTCTTC
NA,TRBJ2-1,TRBV18,TRBD1,CASSRPQDRYNEQFF,TGTGCCAGCTCACGACCACAGGACAGGTACAATGAGCAGTTCTTC
NA,TRBJ1-2,TRBV12-3/TRBV12-4,NA,CASSFPGVYYGYTF,TGTGCCAGCAGCTTTCCAGGGGTTTACTATGGCTACACCTTC
once,TRBJ2-3,TRBV5-1,NA,CASSWGDRKHTDTQYF,TGCGCCAGCAGCTGGGGGGACAGAAAACACACAGATACGCAGTATTTT
NA,TRBJ2-1,TRBV28,NA,CASRSGLYNEQFF,TGTGCCAGCAGGTCAGGGCTCTACAATGAGCAGTTCTTC
NA,TRBJ2-3,TRBV20-1,NA,CSASHRQSGTQYF,TGCAGTGCTTCCCACCGACAGTCGGGTACGCAGTATTTT
NA,TRBJ2-5,TRBV27,NA,CASKERGRETQYF,TGTGCCAGCAAGGAGAGAGGGAGGGAGACCCAGTACTTC
NA,TRBJ2-3,TRBV15,NA,CATSRDPGPGGTDTQYF,TGTGCCACCAGCAGAGATCCGGGGCCAGGAGGTACAGATACGCAGTATTTT
NA,TRBJ1-2,TRBV20-1,TRBD1,CSAYNPRGRYGYTF,TGCAGTGCTTATAACCCCAGGGGGAGATATGGCTACACCTTC
NA,TRBJ2-5,TRBV18,NA,CASSPSEETQYF,TGTGCCAGCTCACCCTCTGAAGAGACCCAGTACTTC
NA,TRBJ1-2,TRBV28,TRBD1,CASSLNDRVRGYTF,TGTGCCAGCAGTCTCAATGACAGGGTTAGAGGCTACACCTTC
NA,TRBJ2-1,TRBV20-1,NA,CATGDNEQFF,TGCGCCACGGGGGACAATGAGCAGTTCTTC
few,TRBJ2-7,TRBV28,TRBD2,CASSSPGLADYEQYF,TGTGCCAGCAGTTCACCGGGACTAGCGGACTACGAGCAGTACTTC
NA,TRBJ2-7,TRBV30,NA,CAWSRGSYEQYF,TGTGCCTGGAGTAGAGGATCCTACGAGCAGTACTTC
NA,TRBJ1-4,TRBV4-1,TRBD1,CASSSPTGATEKLFF,TGCGCCAGCAGTTCCCCGACAGGGGCCACAGAAAAACTGTTTTTT
NA,TRBJ1-1,TRBV7-6,TRBD1,CASSFPRQGATEAFF,TGTGCCAGCAGCTTCCCGCGACAGGGGGCCACTGAAGCTTTCTTT